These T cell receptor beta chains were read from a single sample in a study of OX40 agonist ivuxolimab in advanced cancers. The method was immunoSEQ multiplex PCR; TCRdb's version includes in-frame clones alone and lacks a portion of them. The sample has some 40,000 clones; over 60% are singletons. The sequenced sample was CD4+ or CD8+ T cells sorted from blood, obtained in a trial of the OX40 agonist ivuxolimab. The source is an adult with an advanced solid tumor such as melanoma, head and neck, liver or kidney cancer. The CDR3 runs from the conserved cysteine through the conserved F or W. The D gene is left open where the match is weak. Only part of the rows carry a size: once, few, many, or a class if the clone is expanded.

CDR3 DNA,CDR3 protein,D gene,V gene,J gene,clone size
TGTGCCAGCAGTGACGGGACAGGGCCGAACACAGATACGCAGTATTTT,CASSDGTGPNTDTQYF,TRBD1,TRBV9,TRBJ2-3,-
TGTGCCAGCAGTTACAGCCGGGGGGCGGGGGCAGATACGCAGTATTTT,CASSYSRGAGADTQYF,-,TRBV6-6,TRBJ2-3,-
TGTGCCAGCAGTTCCCCGGGACAGCCCCAAGAGACCCAGTACTTC,CASSSPGQPQETQYF,TRBD1,TRBV7-2,TRBJ2-5,-
TGTGCCACCAGCAGAGATCTACAGGGGGCCGGCTACGAGCAGTACTTC,CATSRDLQGAGYEQYF,TRBD1,TRBV15,TRBJ2-7,-
TGTGCCAGCAGTGCGGACGGACGTCAATATGGCTACACCTTC,CASSADGRQYGYTF,-,TRBV6-1,TRBJ1-2,few
TGTGCCAGCAGCTACTCCTTGGACAGGGAATTAGAGCAGTACTTC,CASSYSLDRELEQYF,TRBD1,TRBV7-9,TRBJ2-7,large
TGTGCCAGCAGTAGGGAGCGGGGCCCCACAGATACGCAGTATTTT,CASSRERGPTDTQYF,TRBD2,TRBV2,TRBJ2-3,-
TGTGCCAGCAATCGACAGGGGTTACCCTCTGGGGCCAACGTCCTGACTTTC,CASNRQGLPSGANVLTF,TRBD1,TRBV2,TRBJ2-6,-
TGTGCCAGTAGGCAGGGGGCGGCTGGCTACACCTTC,CASRQGAAGYTF,TRBD1,TRBV19,TRBJ1-2,-
TGTGCCAGCAGCTCGAGGGGGCTGGACGGAGGCGATGAGCAGTTCTTC,CASSSRGLDGGDEQFF,TRBD1,TRBV11-2,TRBJ2-1,-
TGTGCCATCAGTGAGACATTAGCGGGGGAAGGTGAGCAGTTCTTC,CAISETLAGEGEQFF,TRBD2,TRBV10-3,TRBJ2-1,-
TGTGCCAGCAGCCAAGATTTGGGACGGGAGCTGTTTTTT,CASSQDLGRELFF,-,TRBV14,TRBJ2-2,-
TGCGCCAGCACCCAGGGGACTGCTCTTGGTTCACCCCTCCACTTT,CASTQGTALGSPLHF,-,TRBV5-1,TRBJ1-6,-
TGTGCCAGCAGCCCCCAGACTAGCGGGAGGCCCTTCGTTGAGCAGTTCTTC,CASSPQTSGRPFVEQFF,TRBD2,TRBV11-2,TRBJ2-1,-
TGTGCCAGCAGCTTCAACAGGGCCGGCACAGATACGCAGTATTTT,CASSFNRAGTDTQYF,-,TRBV7-3,TRBJ2-3,-
TGTGCCAGCAGCTCCCAAGAGGCGAATGAGCAGTTCTTC,CASSSQEANEQFF,-,TRBV7-3,TRBJ2-1,-
TGCGCCAGCAGCTTGGGGCCCACTAGCCGCACAGATACGCAGTATTTT,CASSLGPTSRTDTQYF,-,TRBV5-1,TRBJ2-3,-
TGCGCCAGCAGTCCGGGCAGAAGCTCCTACAATGAGCAGTTCTTC,CASSPGRSSYNEQFF,-,TRBV10-2,TRBJ2-1,-
TGTGCCAGCAGCTGGGGGGACAGGGTGTGGAGTAACTATGGCTACACCTTC,CASSWGDRVWSNYGYTF,TRBD1,TRBV7-3,TRBJ1-2,-
TGTGCCAGCAGCCAAGTTGTTGCGGCAGATACGCAGTATTTT,CASSQVVAADTQYF,-,TRBV14,TRBJ2-3,-
TGTGCCTGCCGATCCGGGACTAGCGGCTACAATGAGCAGTTCTTC,CACRSGTSGYNEQFF,TRBD2,TRBV30,TRBJ2-1,-
TGTGCCAGCAGCTTCTCCGGCACTGAAGCTTTCTTT,CASSFSGTEAFF,-,TRBV11-3,TRBJ1-1,-
TGTGCCAGCACCTCCGGGACCCTCAATCAGCCCCAGCATTTT,CASTSGTLNQPQHF,-,TRBV27,TRBJ1-5,few
TGTGCCAGCAATAGTGGTTCAGGGGGAGGGCCCCAGCATTTT,CASNSGSGGGPQHF,TRBD1,TRBV2,TRBJ1-5,few
TGTGCCAGCAGGAAGCGGGGGAACTACGAGCAGTACTTC,CASRKRGNYEQYF,TRBD2,TRBV11-3,TRBJ2-7,-
TGTGCCAGTAGTATTTTGGGAGTCACAGATACGCAGTATTTT,CASSILGVTDTQYF,-,TRBV19,TRBJ2-3,-
TGTGCCAGCAGTTGGACAACAGATCAGCCCCAGCATTTT,CASSWTTDQPQHF,-,TRBV2,TRBJ1-5,-
TGTGCCTCTCAGGGGCCAAACACTGAAGCTTTCTTT,CASQGPNTEAFF,-,TRBV9,TRBJ1-1,medium-sized
TGTGCCAGCAGCCCGTCCACCGGGGCCGGGGGGACCCAGTACTTC,CASSPSTGAGGTQYF,-,TRBV7-2,TRBJ2-5,-
TGTGCCAGCAGTCGTCAGGGGAACACTGAAGCTTTCTTT,CASSRQGNTEAFF,-,TRBV7-3,TRBJ1-1,-
TGTGCCAGCAGCCAAGGAATGGCGGGCACCGGGGAGCTGTTTTTT,CASSQGMAGTGELFF,-,TRBV7-9,TRBJ2-2,-
TGTGCCAGCAGATTTACGGGTGCGGGGCCAGATACGCAGTATTTT,CASRFTGAGPDTQYF,-,TRBV14,TRBJ2-3,-